The 17 T cell receptor beta chains given below trace back to one sample, sequenced in a study of beta chain features in type 1 diabetes. The sequenced template was cDNA made from the entire isolated RNA. Measured with immunoSEQ multiplex PCR; TCRdb has only the in-frame clones, and not every one. Here the sample spans around 190,000 clones, around an eighth being singletons. The sample was central memory CD4+ T cells from blood. These receptors came from a woman between 18 and 29 years old in good health.

The chain is built from TRBV28 and TRBJ1-4; 8 nucleotides line up with TRBD1. Germline V gene lookup returns CDR1 MDHEN and CDR2 SYDVKM. The CDR3 contains 12 residues. V was pared by 6 bases and J by 8 bases, with 2 bases of the junction left unmatched. CDR3 nucleotides: TGTGCCAGCAGAACAGGGGGAGAAAAACTGTTTTTT. Its translation: CASRTGGEKLFF.

The chain employs TRBV30 and TRBJ1-5; the match to TRBD1 covers 8 bases. The germline CDR1 and CDR2 sequences are GTSNPN and SVGIG (reference sequence). With V trimmed by 7 bases and J by 5 bases, 4 bases remained unmatched. The CDR3 sequence is 12 residues long. The CDR3 here is CASGGIYQPQHF. The CDR3 DNA reads as TGTGCCTCAGGGGGCATCTATCAGCCCCAGCATTTT.

This clone has a count of ten or more. V is TRBV25-1 and J is TRBJ2-1; D is undetermined. The V and J ends lost 1 base and 10 bases respectively, with 11 bases between them. The CDR3 contains 13 residues. Germline CDR1 reads MGHDK; CDR2 reads SYGVNS. The CDR3 bases are TGTGCCAGCAGTGAATTTGTAGAGCGAGAGCAGTTCTTC. This gives the protein CASSEFVEREQFF.

The V and J genes are TRBV7-7 and TRBJ2-5, with 8 bases lining up with TRBD2. CDR1 and CDR2 (germline): SSHAT, FNYEAQ (reference sequence). The CDR3 has 14 residues. Trimming took 7 bases from V and 5 from J; bases not matched to a gene: 9. CDR3 nucleotide sequence: TGTGCCAGCACCCGAAGCGGGAGCTTGGAGACCCAGTACTTC. Protein product: CASTRSGSLETQYF.

In its sample, this clone was seen a few times. This chain links TRBV28 with TRBJ2-1, with 8 bases lining up with TRBD1. CDR3 length: 14 residues. Germline V lookup: CDR1 MDHEN, CDR2 SYDVKM. V dropped 6 bases and J dropped 8; count of bases not matched to a gene: 9. CDR3 loop: CASRTNRGIDEQFF. DNA of the CDR3: TGTGCCAGCAGGACCAACAGGGGGATCGATGAGCAGTTCTTC.

This chain connects TRBV11-3 to TRBJ2-1, with 10 positions matching TRBD1. CDR1 and CDR2 from the germline V gene are SGHNT and YENEEA. The CDR3 covers 15 residues. The trim removed 3 bases at V and 7 bases at J, leaving 6 bases unmatched. The CDR3 sequence: CASSFSGQGNNEQFF. CDR3 bases: TGTGCCAGCAGCTTTTCGGGACAGGGGAATAATGAGCAGTTCTTC.

This chain connects TRBV30 to TRBJ1-1; no clear D gene. CDR3 length: 12 amino acids. V dropped 4 bases and J dropped 0 bases, with 6 bases sitting between them. Germline V gene sequence: CDR1 GTSNPN, CDR2 SVGIG (reference sequence). CDR3 DNA sequence: TGTGCCTGGACGCGTGTGAACACTGAAGCTTTCTTT. Residues: CAWTRVNTEAFF.

This clone has just a few counts. The J gene is TRBJ2-7, the V gene TRBV29-1; D unclear. The CDR3 has 14 amino acids. Germline lookup yields CDR1 SQVTM and CDR2 ANQGSEA. V lost 4 bases and J 1 base, leaving 14 bases between the germline ends. CDR3 loop: CSVVSLSRSYEQYF. The CDR3 DNA follows: TGCAGCGTTGTGTCCCTCTCGAGGTCCTACGAGCAGTACTTC.

There are many counts of this clone. The chain uses TRBV9 and TRBJ2-6; possibly TRBD1 for D (6 bases). Germline V gene data show CDR1 as SGDLS and CDR2 as YYNGEE. V lost 4 bases to trimming and J lost 0 bases, with 14 bases between them. This CDR3 is built from 17 residues. CDR3 sequence: CASSSVGQNSGANVLTF. The CDR3 region has the DNA TGTGCCAGCAGCTCGGTGGGACAAAACTCTGGGGCCAACGTCCTGACTTTC.

In this sample, this clone turned up a few times. The chain recombines TRBV15 with TRBJ1-4, with 7 bases that match TRBD1. V shed 1 base and J 2 bases; nucleotides not matched to a gene: 1. Germline V lookup: CDR1 LNHNV, CDR2 YYDKDF (reference sequence). CDR3 length equals 15 residues. The CDR3 nucleotides read TGTGCCACCAGCAGAGGAGGGGGCACTAATGAAAAACTGTTTTTT. Amino acids: CATSRGGGTNEKLFF.

This clone has a handful of counts. The chain joins TRBV5-1 to TRBJ2-3; 12 nucleotides match TRBD2. The CDR3 has 19 residues. J gave up 0 bases and V 4 bases, and 12 bases lay outside the gene matches. In germline, CDR1 is SGHRS, CDR2 YFSETQ. CDR3 DNA sequence: TGCGCCAGCAGCCCAGGACTAGCGGGACATGTCCGAAGCACAGATACGCAGTATTTT. Translating gives CASSPGLAGHVRSTDTQYF.

The chain links TRBV20-1 to TRBJ2-7; D gene uncertain. Germline V gives CDR1 DFQATT, CDR2 SNEGSKA (reference sequence). Trimming took 4 bases from V and 6 from J, leaving 7 bases between them. CDR3 length: 10 amino acids. The CDR3 sequence is CSATRSEQYF. For the CDR3, the DNA is TGCAGTGCTACCCGGTCCGAGCAGTACTTC.

This clone came up a few times. The chain links TRBV6-5 to TRBJ1-2, with TRBD1 as a possible D gene (6 bases). Germline V gene lookup returns CDR1 MNHEY and CDR2 SVGAGI. This CDR3 is 16 amino acids long. The V end was cut by 2 bases, the J end by 4 bases, with 17 bases between. The CDR3: CASSYANSRGGYGYTF. The CDR3 DNA is TGTGCCAGCAGTTACGCGAACTCCAGGGGTGGCTATGGCTACACCTTC.

This clone was observed a handful of times. The chain recombines TRBV30 with TRBJ1-1; D is perhaps TRBD1 (6 bases). Germline V gives CDR1 GTSNPN, CDR2 SVGIG (reference sequence). The CDR3 has 15 residues. V gave up 1 base and J gave up 4 bases, with 16 bases separating them. This CDR3 is CAWSAGGPKGTEAFF. The DNA for the CDR3 is TGTGCCTGGAGTGCGGGGGGCCCTAAGGGCACTGAAGCTTTCTTT.

The gene calls are TRBV4-2 and TRBJ2-3, with TRBD2 matching 14 bases. J was trimmed by 5 bases and V by 1 base; bases with no gene match: 14. The CDR3 contains 20 residues. CDR1 and CDR2 from the germline V gene are LGHNA and YNFKEQ. In DNA form, the CDR3 reads TGTGCCAGCAGCCAAGCCGGTGGACTAGCGGGAGGCCGCATGAGAGATACGCAGTATTTT. This translates into CASSQAGGLAGGRMRDTQYF.

This clone has a handful of counts. CDR3: CAWSRDFMNTEAFF. The CDR3 region has the DNA TGTGCCTGGAGCAGGGATTTCATGAACACTGAAGCTTTCTTT. V usage is TRBV30 and J usage is TRBJ1-1, with a tentative D call TRBD1 (5 bases). Germline assignment: CDR1 GTSNPN and CDR2 SVGIG (reference sequence). This CDR3 region has 14 residues. V lost 3 bases and J lost 0, with 11 bases in between.

This clone appeared a few times. This chain uses TRBV19 with TRBJ2-5; TRBD2 might be the D (5 bases). This CDR3 has 16 amino acids. Deletions cut 3 bases from V and 2 bases from J, with 16 bases between. CDR1 LNHDA and CDR2 SQIVND come from the germline V gene (reference sequence). The DNA for the CDR3 is TGTGCCAGTAGTATTTTCGCGGGCAGCGAACAAGAGACCCAGTACTTC. Its translation is CASSIFAGSEQETQYF.